Below, one T cell receptor beta chain is given with its context. This sample stems from a study of beta chain features in type 1 diabetes. Germline assignment: CDR1 KGHSH and CDR2 LQKENI. The CDR3 is 16 amino acids. The V gene end was trimmed by 4 bases and the J gene end by 3 bases; junction bases not matched to a gene: 8. The investigators reverse transcribed all of the isolated RNA, so they sequenced expressed TCRB transcripts. Clones were read by immunoSEQ multiplex PCR, and TCRdb kept only the in-frame ones, dropping some. The table includes approximately 380,000 clones, more than 13% detected once.

The V and J genes are TRBV18 and TRBJ2-1; 8 bases map to TRBD2. The sample taken for sequencing was naive CD4+ T cells from blood. The TCR comes from a woman younger than 35 in good health. The CDR3 here is CASSQLGAGGYNEQFF. In nucleotides, the CDR3 is TGTGCCAGCTCACAACTCGGGGCGGGAGGCTACAATGAGCAGTTCTTC.